Below, one T cell receptor (beta chain) is given with its context. The target antigen is unknown. The data are from a study of cytomegalovirus exposure and HLA in healthy donors. Findings and caveats of the study: In a later analysis, a missense DCLRE1C variant was linked to TCR beta V- and J-gene trimming.

PCR amplification relied on 60 Vbeta primers (plus 13 Jbeta primers). Authors' analysis steps: In a later analysis, roughly 86 million unique TCR beta chains included roughly 11 million shared by two or more donors. Only in-frame clones appear in the TCRdb table, and some are missing; sequencing was by immunoSEQ multiplex PCR. The DNA was the basis for D and trimming; V, J and clone size are from that table. The table shows 150,000 to 200,000 clones, with 70% to 80% occurring only once. Sequenced: PBMCs. This clonotype originated in a man aged 18 to 30 in good health and CMV-seropositive.

The CDR3 nucleotides read TGCGCCAGCAGTGATTTTGAGGGGAACACTGAAGCTTTCTTT. It yields the protein CASSDFEGNTEAFF. The rearrangement links TRBV10-2 to TRBJ1-1; D is unresolved. The CDR3 totals 14 residues. Per germline, CDR1 WSHSY and CDR2 SAAADI. V was cut by 3 bases and J by 1 base, with 9 bases left in between.